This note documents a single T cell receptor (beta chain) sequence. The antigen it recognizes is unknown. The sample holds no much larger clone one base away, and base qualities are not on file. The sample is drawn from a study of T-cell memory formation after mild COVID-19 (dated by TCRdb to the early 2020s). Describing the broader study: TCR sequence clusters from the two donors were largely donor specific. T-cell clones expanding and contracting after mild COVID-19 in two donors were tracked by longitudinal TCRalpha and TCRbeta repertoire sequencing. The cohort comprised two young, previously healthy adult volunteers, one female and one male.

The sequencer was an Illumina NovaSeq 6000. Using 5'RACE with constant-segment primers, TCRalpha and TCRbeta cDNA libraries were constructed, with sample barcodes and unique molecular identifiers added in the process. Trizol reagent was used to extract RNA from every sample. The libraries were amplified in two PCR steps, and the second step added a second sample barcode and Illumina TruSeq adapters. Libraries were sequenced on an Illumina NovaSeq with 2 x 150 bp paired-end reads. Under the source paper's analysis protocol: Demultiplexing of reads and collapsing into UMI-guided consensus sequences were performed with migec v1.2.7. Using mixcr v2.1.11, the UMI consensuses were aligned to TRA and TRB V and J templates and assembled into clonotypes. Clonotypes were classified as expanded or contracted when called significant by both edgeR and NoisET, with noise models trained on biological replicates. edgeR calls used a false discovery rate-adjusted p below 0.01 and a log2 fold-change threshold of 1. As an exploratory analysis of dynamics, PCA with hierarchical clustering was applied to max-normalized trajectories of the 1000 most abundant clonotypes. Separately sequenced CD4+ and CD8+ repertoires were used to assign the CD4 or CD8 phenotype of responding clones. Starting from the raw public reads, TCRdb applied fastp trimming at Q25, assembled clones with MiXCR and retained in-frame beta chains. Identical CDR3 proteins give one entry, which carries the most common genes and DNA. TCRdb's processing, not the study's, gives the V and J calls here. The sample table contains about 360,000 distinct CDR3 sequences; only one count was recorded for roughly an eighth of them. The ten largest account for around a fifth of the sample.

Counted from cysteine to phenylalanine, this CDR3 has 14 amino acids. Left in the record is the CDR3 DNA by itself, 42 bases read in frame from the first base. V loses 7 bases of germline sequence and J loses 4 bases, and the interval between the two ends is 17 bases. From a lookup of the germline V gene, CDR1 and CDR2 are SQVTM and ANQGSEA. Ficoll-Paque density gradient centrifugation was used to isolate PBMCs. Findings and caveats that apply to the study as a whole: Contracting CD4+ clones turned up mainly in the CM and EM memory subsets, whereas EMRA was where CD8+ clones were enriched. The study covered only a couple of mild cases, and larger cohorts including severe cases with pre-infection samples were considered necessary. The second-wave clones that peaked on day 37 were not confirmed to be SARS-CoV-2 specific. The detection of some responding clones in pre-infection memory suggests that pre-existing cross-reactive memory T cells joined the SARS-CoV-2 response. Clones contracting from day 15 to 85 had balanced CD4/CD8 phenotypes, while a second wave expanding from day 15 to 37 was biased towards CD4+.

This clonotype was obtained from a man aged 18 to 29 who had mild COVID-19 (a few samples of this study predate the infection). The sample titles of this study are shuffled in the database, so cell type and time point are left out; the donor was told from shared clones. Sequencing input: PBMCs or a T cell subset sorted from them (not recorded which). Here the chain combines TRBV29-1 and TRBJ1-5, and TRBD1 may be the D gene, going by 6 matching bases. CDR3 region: CSATEGGANQPQHF. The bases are TGCAGCGCTACCGAGGGGGGCGCGAATCAGCCCCAGCATTTT.